What follows are 12 T cell receptor beta chains derived from one specimen sequenced in a study of T cell clones after liver transplantation. Generated by immunoSEQ multiplex PCR, the TCRdb table keeps only in-frame clones and is missing some. The data show 55,000 to 75,000 clones, roughly 70% seen once. The source was CD4+ T cells from blood, collected at the approximately 16-month timepoint. The receptors originated from a human patient who received a liver transplant. Some T cells may be supplied by the graft donor.

V usage is TRBV10-3 and J usage is TRBJ2-5; 9 nucleotides match TRBD1. Germline V gene lookup returns CDR1 ENHRY and CDR2 SYGVKD. Unmatched junction bases numbered 5, after V lost 6 bases and J lost 3 bases. The CDR3 is 14 amino acids. The CDR3 nucleotides are TGTGCCATCAGCGATAGGACAGGGGAAGAGACCCAGTACTTC. Protein: CAISDRTGEETQYF.

V is TRBV4-2 and J is TRBJ2-3; D ambiguous. From germline, CDR1 is LGHNA and CDR2 YNFKEQ. The CDR3 length is 15 residues. Trimming stripped 0 bases from V and 4 bases from J, with 11 bases between. CDR3 DNA sequence: TGTGCCAGCAGCCAAGATCCCATGCAGGCAGATACGCAGTATTTT. Residues: CASSQDPMQADTQYF.

J is TRBJ2-1 and V is TRBV27; D might be TRBD2 (5 bases). V was trimmed by 6 bases and J by 10 bases, leaving 13 bases between them. Germline loops: CDR1 MNHEY, CDR2 SMNVEV (reference sequence). The CDR3 loop spans 12 amino acids. CDR3 DNA sequence: TGTGCCAGCAGCCCGGACTCTAGGGAGCAGTTCTTC. Amino acid sequence: CASSPDSREQFF.

The CDR3 loop reads CASSLAGADSNQPQHF. The CDR3 DNA reads as TGCGCCAGCAGCTTGGCCGGAGCAGATAGCAATCAGCCCCAGCATTTT. The chain has TRBV5-1 and TRBJ1-5; no clear D. This CDR3 comprises 16 residues. CDR1 is SGHRS, CDR2 YFSETQ, per germline. V was cut by 0 bases and J by 0 bases, with 10 bases left in between.

The chain links TRBV5-1 to TRBJ2-3; D unclear. With 4 bases removed from V and 0 bases from J, the gap between germline ends came to 15 bases. This CDR3 spans 16 amino acids. From germline, CDR1 is SGHRS and CDR2 YFSETQ. This CDR3 reads CASSTRTQSSTDTQYF. CDR3 nucleotides: TGCGCCAGCAGCACGAGGACCCAATCGAGCACAGATACGCAGTATTTT. Full variable domain (outside the CDR3, taken from reference TRBV5-1 and TRBJ2-3): KAGVTQTPRYLIKTRGQQVTLSCSPISGHRSVSWYQQTPGQGLQFLFEYFSETQRNKGNFPGRFSGRQFSNSRSEMNVSTLELGDSALYLCASSTRTQSSTDTQYFGPGTRLTVL.

The V call is TRBV9, the J call TRBJ1-4; D may be TRBD1 (6 bases). Germline loops: CDR1 SGDLS, CDR2 YYNGEE. Trimming took off 4 bases at V and 4 bases at J, with 20 bases between the two ends. The CDR3 runs 17 residues. Written as DNA, the CDR3 is TGTGCCAGCAGCCCCGATCCACTAGGGGGTTATAATGAAAAACTGTTTTTT. It yields the protein CASSPDPLGGYNEKLFF.

The rearrangement links TRBV7-8 to TRBJ1-4; D unresolved. Trimming left V 2 bases short and J 6 bases short, with 7 bases between. CDR3 size: 13 residues. Germline CDR1 is SGHVS and CDR2 is FQNEAQ. The CDR3 DNA sequence: TGTGCCAGCAGCTTAAACCCCTATGAAAAACTGTTTTTT. Its protein product is CASSLNPYEKLFF.

The chain is built from TRBV10-1 and TRBJ2-1; possible D gene TRBD1, 7 bases. V lost 0 bases to trimming and J lost 8 bases, with 14 bases between them. The germline CDR1 and CDR2 sequences are WNHNN and SYGVQD (reference sequence). There are 15 residues in the CDR3. CDR3 DNA: TGCGCCAGCAGTGAGTCTCCAGGGGGGCTGGATGAGCAGTTCTTC. It encodes CASSESPGGLDEQFF.

This clone was detected only a few times. The J gene is TRBJ1-6, the V gene TRBV10-2; D uncertain. CDR3 size: 13 residues. V gave up 2 bases and J gave up 9 bases, with 8 bases separating them. Germline V gene lookup returns CDR1 WSHSY and CDR2 SAAADI. The CDR3 region is CASSEASGSPLHF. The DNA of the CDR3 is TGCGCCAGCAGTGAGGCTTCGGGTTCACCCCTCCACTTT.

This chain links TRBV18 with TRBJ2-7; D is undetermined. Trimming took 2 bases from V and 0 from J, leaving 8 bases between them. This CDR3 has 14 residues. Germline CDR1 KGHSH, CDR2 LQKENI. In nucleotides, the CDR3 is TGTGCCAGCTCACCAACGAGTACCTCCTACGAGCAGTACGTC. It codes for CASSPTSTSYEQYV.

As DNA, the CDR3 is TGTGCCAGCAGGCCCTTAGCGGGGGGGTCCTACGAGCAGTACTTC. Its protein is CASRPLAGGSYEQYF. The gene calls are TRBV6-1 and TRBJ2-7; TRBD2 agrees at 11 bases. J gave up 1 base and V 6 bases, and 5 bases lay outside the gene matches. The germline V gene has CDR1 MNHNS and CDR2 SASEGT. CDR3 length: 15 amino acids.

The table lists this clone with a few counts. V and J are TRBV19 and TRBJ2-5, with TRBD2 identical over 8 bases. Unmatched junction bases numbered 10, after V lost 6 bases and J lost 4 bases. The length of the CDR3 is 15 residues. Per germline, CDR1 LNHDA and CDR2 SQIVND (reference sequence). The CDR3 bases are TGTGCCAGTAGCCAGGGACTAGGAGGGGGAGAGACCCAGTACTTC. Residues: CASSQGLGGGETQYF.